In its sample, the clone carrying this TCR beta chain was seen a few times. Antigen unknown. The source of the sample is a study of response to subunit inactivated influenza vaccine. Study-wide points: A suggestion made by the authors is that each seasonal influenza vaccination recruits few new T cells.

Via MiXCR, TCRdb re-called the RT-PCR reads, giving one row per CDR3 protein. The repertoire holds around 480,000 distinct CDR3 sequences, with around 9.9% as singletons. The sequence derives from a man aged 50-60 years who received an inactivated influenza vaccine. The sequencing used PBMCs from blood, collected about 40 days after vaccination.

The CDR3 is CASSGAAFEAFF. The CDR3 coding sequence is TGTGCCAGCAGTGGGGCGGCTTTTGAAGCTTTCTTT. The chain joins TRBV6-1 to TRBJ1-1, with D hard to call. The CDR3 is made up of 12 amino acids. CDR1 and CDR2 (germline): MNHNS, SASEGT. V lost 4 bases and J 7 bases, leaving 10 bases between the germline ends.